These 25 T cell receptor beta chains originate from one sample sequenced in a study of shared clonotypes between healthy human individuals. Clones were sequenced by immunoSEQ multiplex PCR, and TCRdb holds only the in-frame ones, with some missing. The data hold more than 850,000 clones, with approximately 80% observed a single time. The sample was memory CD4+ T cells from PBMCs. Indicated subset: CD45RA-negative fraction. These receptors all stem from a man younger than 35 in good health. Some clones in this sample may be carry-over from other donors' samples.

The CDR3 coding sequence is TGCAGCGTCGGGGCGCGGGACACAGATACGCAGTATTTT. Encoded protein: CSVGARDTDTQYF. This sequence joins TRBV29-1 and TRBJ2-3; the D gene is possibly TRBD2 (6 bases). Germline-derived CDR1 and CDR2 are SQVTM and ANQGSEA. The CDR3 has 13 amino acids. V shed 6 bases and J shed 2 bases, with 12 bases lying between them.

This clone came up once. The chain uses TRBV29-1 and TRBJ2-7, with 8 bases matching TRBD1. The CDR3 has 12 residues. Germline trimming cut 7 bases from V and 2 bases from J; bases unmatched to any gene: 4. The germline gives CDR1 SQVTM, CDR2 ANQGSEA. Here the CDR3 reads CSAQGAAYEQYF. Here the CDR3 DNA reads TGCAGCGCTCAGGGGGCGGCCTACGAGCAGTACTTC.

The V gene is TRBV6-1, the J gene TRBJ1-4; possibly TRBD1 for D (5 bases). Trimming shortened V by 5 bases and J by 4 bases, and 8 bases separated the two germline ends. Per the germline V gene, CDR1 is MNHNS and CDR2 is SASEGT. This CDR3 comprises 13 residues. CDR3 sequence reads: CASSPTVNEKLFF. In DNA, the CDR3 is TGTGCCAGCAGTCCGACAGTTAATGAAAAACTGTTTTTT.

The chain employs TRBV28 and TRBJ2-2, with 12 bases that match TRBD2. The ends lost 6 bases at V and 7 bases at J; junction bases unmatched: 9. CDR1 and CDR2 from the germline V gene are MDHEN and SYDVKM. The CDR3 runs 16 residues. The CDR3 here is CASSGPSGRAFGELFF. Here the CDR3 DNA reads TGTGCCAGCAGCGGGCCTAGCGGGAGGGCCTTCGGGGAGCTGTTTTTT.

The chain has TRBV6-1 and TRBJ1-5; D remains unclear. Trimming shortened V by 4 bases and J by 0 bases, and 13 bases separated the two germline ends. In germline, CDR1 is MNHNS, CDR2 SASEGT. The CDR3 has 16 amino acids. This CDR3 is CASSAWGAHSNQPQHF. In DNA form, the CDR3 reads TGTGCCAGCAGTGCCTGGGGAGCTCATAGCAATCAGCCCCAGCATTTT.

For the CDR3, the DNA is TGTGCCAGTAGTATAGATCCAACCGGTGAGCAGTACTTC. It is translated as CASSIDPTGEQYF. V and J are TRBV19 and TRBJ2-7; D remains unclear. The germline V gene has CDR1 LNHDA and CDR2 SQIVND (reference sequence). V was pared by 0 bases and J by 7 bases, with 10 bases between. This CDR3 has 13 residues.

This chain joins TRBV15 and TRBJ2-1; 11 nucleotides line up with TRBD2. Germline V gives CDR1 LNHNV, CDR2 YYDKDF (reference sequence). Trimming took 3 bases from V and 4 from J; bases not matched to a gene: 2. This CDR3 is 15 amino acids long. The CDR3 coding sequence is TGTGCCACCAGCAGGACTAGCGGGAATTACAATGAGCAGTTCTTC. Translation gives CATSRTSGNYNEQFF.

The chain joins TRBV6-1 to TRBJ2-6; TRBD1 is a possible D gene (6 bases). This CDR3 region has 17 residues. Trimming stripped 3 bases from V and 0 bases from J, with 12 bases between. CDR1 MNHNS and CDR2 SASEGT come from the germline V gene. CDR3: CASSDFGTPSGANVLTF. As DNA, the CDR3 is TGTGCCAGCAGTGACTTCGGGACACCCTCTGGGGCCAACGTCCTGACTTTC.

The V call is TRBV7-3, the J call TRBJ2-1, with D unresolved. CDR3 length equals 12 residues. V shed 5 bases and J shed 8 bases, with 10 bases lying between them. In germline, CDR1 is SGHTA, CDR2 FQGTGA. This CDR3 reads CASSQPPDEQFF. For the CDR3, the DNA is TGTGCCAGCAGCCAGCCCCCCGATGAGCAGTTCTTC.

Points on this clone: An end of the junction differs from the germline gene, which may be a read error. The chain joins TRBV6-5 to TRBJ1-2, with 8 bases lining up with TRBD1. Germline CDR1 reads MNHEY; CDR2 reads SVGAGI. This CDR3 has 14 amino acids. The CDR3, as DNA: TGCATAGTCAGGGGGCTGGCCACAAACTATGGCTACACCTTC. This sequence encodes CIVRGLATNYGYTF.

The V call is TRBV30, the J call TRBJ2-7; D is possibly TRBD2 (7 bases). Germline V CDR1 and CDR2: GTSNPN, SVGIG (reference sequence). The length of the CDR3 is 14 residues. Deletions cut 0 bases from V and 6 bases from J, with 15 bases between. CDR3 in amino acids: CAWSVQGGGGEQYF. The CDR3 nucleotides are TGTGCCTGGAGTGTACAAGGGGGGGGAGGCGAGCAGTACTTC.

The chain links TRBV7-2 to TRBJ1-5; perhaps TRBD1 as D (5 bases). V dropped 5 bases and J dropped 0 bases, with 14 bases sitting between them. The CDR3 extends over 16 amino acids. Germline values: CDR1 SGHTA, CDR2 FQGNSA. This chain's CDR3 is CASSDSGLYSNQPQHF. The DNA of the CDR3 is TGTGCCAGCAGCGACTCGGGGCTTTATAGCAATCAGCCCCAGCATTTT.

CDR3 residues: CASSLGRQGPYEQYF. Here the CDR3 DNA reads TGTGCCAGCAGTTTAGGGCGGCAGGGGCCCTACGAGCAGTACTTC. The rearrangement joins TRBV27 to TRBJ2-7; D possibly corresponds to TRBD1 (6 bases). Trimming shortened V by 2 bases and J by 2 bases, and 13 bases separated the two germline ends. Germline CDR1 and CDR2: MNHEY and SMNVEV (reference sequence). This CDR3 has 15 amino acids.

J is TRBJ2-1 and V is TRBV19, with 11 nucleotides matching TRBD2. Germline CDR1 reads LNHDA; CDR2 reads SQIVND (reference sequence). The CDR3 sequence is 16 residues long. J was trimmed by 5 bases and V by 3 bases; bases with no gene match: 6. The CDR3 sequence is CASSIILAGGDNEQFF. The CDR3 DNA sequence: TGTGCCAGTAGTATTATATTAGCGGGAGGGGACAATGAGCAGTTCTTC.

The rearrangement joins TRBV5-1 to TRBJ2-3; 9 nucleotides match TRBD1. V lost 4 bases, J lost 5 bases, and 8 bases stayed unmatched. CDR3 length equals 15 residues. Germline V gives CDR1 SGHRS, CDR2 YFSETQ. The CDR3 protein is CASSTQGATGDTQYF. The CDR3 DNA reads as TGCGCCAGCAGCACACAGGGGGCGACTGGAGATACGCAGTATTTT.

V is TRBV15 and J is TRBJ2-3; the match to TRBD1 covers 9 bases. CDR1 is LNHNV and CDR2 is YYDKDF in the germline V gene (reference sequence). The junction had 8 bases not matched to a gene; V was cut back by 8 bases and J by 2 bases. The CDR3 is made up of 15 amino acids. CDR3 coding DNA: TGTGCCACCCTAAAGCGGGACAGGGTCACAGATACGCAGTATTTT. It encodes CATLKRDRVTDTQYF. The full variable domain, rest sourced from reference TRBV15 and TRBJ2-3, is DAMVIQNPRYQVTQFGKPVTLSCSQTLNHNVMYWYQQKSSQAPKLLFHYYDKDFNNEADTPDNFQSRRPNTSFCFLDIRSPGLGDTAMYLCATLKRDRVTDTQYFGPGTRLTVL.

The V call is TRBV28, the J call TRBJ1-1; the D gene is possibly TRBD1 (6 bases). The V gene's germline CDR1 is MDHEN and CDR2 SYDVKM. CDR3 size: 14 residues. Trimming pared 3 bases from V and 8 bases from J, leaving 16 bases between. The CDR3 coding sequence is TGTGCCAGCAGTTTTTGGGGGGCCTTCAGGGAAGCTTTCTTT. Its protein is CASSFWGAFREAFF.

The chain carries TRBV7-3 and TRBJ1-2; TRBD1 aligns across 9 bases. V shed 4 bases and J 4 bases; nucleotides not matched to a gene: 16. This CDR3 is built from 18 residues. CDR1 is SGHTA, CDR2 FQGTGA, per germline. For the CDR3, the DNA is TGTGCCAGCAGCTCTCGGGCGCGGGACAGGGATGGGCGCTATGGCTACACCTTC. Amino acid sequence: CASSSRARDRDGRYGYTF.

In the case of this clone: Other DNA sequences from this sample encode an identical CDR3 as well. The genes are TRBV7-3 and TRBJ2-5, with 15 positions matching TRBD2. With V trimmed by 5 bases and J by 2 bases, 3 bases remained unmatched. The CDR3 extends over 16 amino acids. CDR1 is SGHTA, CDR2 FQGTGA, per germline. This chain's CDR3 is CASSPGLAGGQETQYF. In nucleotides, the CDR3 is TGTGCCAGCAGCCCGGGACTAGCGGGGGGACAAGAGACCCAGTACTTC.

The chain employs TRBV7-9 and TRBJ2-2; TRBD2 might be the D (5 bases). There are 17 residues in the CDR3. CDR1 and CDR2 (germline): SEHNR, FQNEAQ (reference sequence). Trimming took off 5 bases at V and 4 bases at J, with 20 bases between the two ends. The CDR3 protein is CASSLRNLGVGTGELFF. In DNA form, the CDR3 reads TGTGCCAGCAGCCTCAGGAACCTGGGAGTAGGCACCGGGGAGCTGTTTTTT.

This clone was observed a handful of times. V usage is TRBV9 and J usage is TRBJ1-1; unclear D gene. The CDR3 is 13 residues long. Germline CDR1 and CDR2: SGDLS and YYNGEE. With 2 bases removed from V and 3 bases from J, the gap between germline ends came to 8 bases. The CDR3 DNA is TGTGCCAGCAGCGTCAAGTGGGACACTGAAGCTTTCTTT. It yields the protein CASSVKWDTEAFF.

CDR3 residues: CASSLPPGGISDGYTF. DNA for the CDR3: TGTGCCAGCAGTTTACCACCTGGGGGGATTTCGGATGGCTACACCTTC. The rearrangement links TRBV28 to TRBJ1-2, with D perhaps matching TRBD1 (5 bases). The CDR3 consists of 16 residues. Germline V gives CDR1 MDHEN, CDR2 SYDVKM. Trimming cost V 2 bases and J 6 bases, with 19 bases left between them.

With respect to this clone: Other nucleotide sequences in the sample specify the same CDR3. V is TRBV18 and J is TRBJ1-3; TRBD1 matches 9 bases. Unmatched junction bases numbered 3, after V lost 3 bases and J lost 0 bases. CDR1 is KGHSH, CDR2 LQKENI, per germline. The CDR3 has 16 amino acids. This CDR3 is CASSPGQGNSGNTIYF. CDR3 in DNA: TGTGCCAGCTCACCTGGACAGGGGAACTCTGGAAACACCATATATTTT.

The chain has TRBV28 and TRBJ1-1; D remains unclear. The length of the CDR3 is 15 residues. V was trimmed by 7 bases and J by 4 bases, leaving 19 bases between them. The germline V gene encodes CDR1 MDHEN and CDR2 SYDVKM. CDR3 nucleotide sequence: TGTGCCAGCACCGAAATGGGCCCTCGGAGCACTGAAGCTTTCTTT. It yields the protein CASTEMGPRSTEAFF.

The CDR3 DNA sequence: TGTGCCAGCAGCAGAGGGGGCAAAGAGACCCAGTACTTC. This gives the protein CASSRGGKETQYF. The V call is TRBV7-3, the J call TRBJ2-5; TRBD1 matches at 7 bases. With V trimmed by 5 bases and J by 3 bases, 3 bases remained unmatched. The CDR3 has 13 residues. Germline V gene lookup returns CDR1 SGHTA and CDR2 FQGTGA.